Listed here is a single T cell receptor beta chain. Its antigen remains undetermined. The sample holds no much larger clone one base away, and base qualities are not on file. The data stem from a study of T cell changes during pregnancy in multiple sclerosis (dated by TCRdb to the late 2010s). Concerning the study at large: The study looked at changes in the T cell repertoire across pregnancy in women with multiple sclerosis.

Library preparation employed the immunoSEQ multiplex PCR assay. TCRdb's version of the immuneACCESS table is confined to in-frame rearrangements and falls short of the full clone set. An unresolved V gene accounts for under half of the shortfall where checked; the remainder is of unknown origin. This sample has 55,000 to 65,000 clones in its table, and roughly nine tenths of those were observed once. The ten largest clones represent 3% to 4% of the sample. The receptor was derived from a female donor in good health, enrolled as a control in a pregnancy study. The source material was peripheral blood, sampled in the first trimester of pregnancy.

The DNA is TGTGCCAGCGGAGGACAGGTCGGCGGCTACACCTTC. It encodes CASGGQVGGYTF. Here the chain combines TRBV9 and TRBJ1-2, with 7 bases matching TRBD1. From the cysteine up to the phenylalanine, the CDR3 has a length of 12 residues. The kept DNA is CDR3 alone, 36 bases in frame from the first base. Sequences SGDLS (CDR1) and YYNGEE (CDR2) are obtained from the germline V gene. At the junction V is shortened by 7 bases and J by 8 bases; bases outside the gene matches: 8.